Below are 24 T cell receptor beta chains sequenced from a single sample in a study of vaccination and CD4 T cells after COVID-19. For these TCRs, the target antigens are not known. Treatment given: roughly 11-day PBMC culture with coronavirus spike peptide pools or control peptides (ViraFEST assay). Cultured CD4+ T cell DNA underwent sequencing with the Oncomine TCR Beta short-read assay. One entry per CDR3 protein, called by TCRdb with MiXCR from the PCR reads. The data show some 12,000 distinct CDR3 sequences, with roughly 65% seen just once and approximately 22% held by the top ten. Sequencing used CD4+ T cells from blood, cultured in vitro. Source of these receptors: a human donor who had recovered from COVID-19.

The chain uses TRBV7-2 and TRBJ2-1; unclear D gene. The V gene lost 3 bases and the J gene lost 6 bases, with 6 bases spanning the gap. Germline CDR1 and CDR2: SGHTA and FQGNSA. The CDR3 runs 12 residues. CDR3 coding DNA: TGTGCCAGCAGCTTTCAGGTCAATGAGCAGTTCTTC. The encoded protein is CASSFQVNEQFF.

This clonotype was observed a handful of times. This CDR3 is CSARDRRSNQPQHF. The DNA for the CDR3 is TGCAGTGCTAGGGACAGACGTAGCAATCAGCCCCAGCATTTT. The gene calls are TRBV20-1 and TRBJ1-5; perhaps TRBD1 as D (6 bases). Deletions cut 3 bases from V and 0 bases from J, with 9 bases between. The germline CDR1 and CDR2 sequences are DFQATT and SNEGSKA (reference sequence). This CDR3 contains 14 residues.

This clonotype has only a few counts. The rearrangement links TRBV24-1 to TRBJ1-6; D not certain. Trimming removed 7 bases from V and 9 bases from J, with 12 bases in between. Germline V gene lookup returns CDR1 KGHDR and CDR2 SFDVKD. The CDR3 is made up of 13 amino acids. CDR3 amino acids: CATRRDQSSPLHF. Here the CDR3 DNA reads TGTGCCACCAGGAGGGATCAGAGTTCACCCCTCCACTTT.

The rearrangement links TRBV7-8 to TRBJ2-7, with 7 positions matching TRBD2. The CDR3 has 16 residues. Losses at the gene ends were 7 bases for V and 4 bases for J; bases not matched to a gene: 16. Germline CDR1 SGHVS, CDR2 FQNEAQ. The CDR3 sequence is CASTPFGAGEVYEQYF. The CDR3 region has the DNA TGTGCCAGCACCCCATTCGGCGCGGGAGAAGTTTACGAGCAGTACTTC.

The chain carries TRBV2 and TRBJ2-7, with D possibly matching TRBD2 (7 bases). Germline V lookup: CDR1 SNHLY, CDR2 FYNNEI. This CDR3 comprises 16 residues. V was shortened by 4 bases and J by 5 bases, with 21 bases between the two germline ends. In nucleotides, the CDR3 is TGTGCCAGCAGTGTTTATTCTTCGAGGGGGGGAGACGAGCAGTACTTC. It encodes CASSVYSSRGGDEQYF.

CDR3 DNA: TGTGCCAGCAGCACCGGGGTCAACATCCCCGCCTACAATGAGCAGTTCTTC. This encodes CASSTGVNIPAYNEQFF. The chain links TRBV11-2 to TRBJ2-1, with D possibly TRBD2 on 5 matching bases. The CDR3 is 17 residues long. Germline CDR1 reads SGHAT; CDR2 reads FQNNGV. V shed 5 bases and J shed 2 bases, with 19 bases lying between them.

The chain combines TRBV6-1 with TRBJ2-7; 10 positions match TRBD1. There are 14 residues in the CDR3. J was trimmed by 5 bases and V by 6 bases; bases with no gene match: 7. In germline, CDR1 is MNHNS, CDR2 SASEGT. CDR3 nucleotides: TGTGCCAGCAGGGGCCGGGACAGGGGCCACGAGCAGTACTTC. Its protein is CASRGRDRGHEQYF.

This clonotype was found a few times. The V and J genes are TRBV2 and TRBJ1-1; 7 bases map to TRBD1. Germline V CDR1 and CDR2: SNHLY, FYNNEI. CDR3 length: 14 residues. Trimming at V came to 8 bases and at J to 1 base, leaving 7 bases not matched to a gene. CDR3 loop: CASGAGTENTEAFF. The CDR3, as DNA: TGTGCCAGCGGGGCCGGGACAGAGAACACTGAAGCTTTCTTT.

The chain uses TRBV4-3 and TRBJ2-5; TRBD2 agrees at 7 bases. Germline V lookup: CDR1 LGHNA, CDR2 YSLEER. V dropped 0 bases and J dropped 4; count of bases not matched to a gene: 5. CDR3 length: 15 amino acids. The CDR3 loop is CASSQDRGVGETQYF. The CDR3 DNA follows: TGCGCCAGCAGCCAAGATCGGGGGGTTGGAGAGACCCAGTACTTC.

The chain carries TRBV20-1 and TRBJ2-4; no definite D call. Germline V gene data show CDR1 as DFQATT and CDR2 as SNEGSKA (reference sequence). Trimming removed 7 bases at V and 0 bases at J, with 22 bases between. CDR3 length equals 17 residues. CDR3 DNA: TGCAGTGTATGGCCTCCCCGGCAAATCTTAGCCAAAAACATTCAGTACTTC. Translation gives CSVWPPRQILAKNIQYF.

The chain uses TRBV6-5 and TRBJ2-1; 7 positions agree with TRBD2. This CDR3 comprises 13 residues. The J segment lost 5 bases and the V segment lost 4 bases, leaving 2 bases of the junction unmatched. The germline gives CDR1 MNHEY, CDR2 SVGAGI. CDR3 protein: CASSSSGHNEQFF. The CDR3 DNA sequence: TGTGCCAGCAGTTCTAGCGGTCACAATGAGCAGTTCTTC.

The chain employs TRBV5-4 and TRBJ2-5; D ambiguous. The V end was cut by 0 bases, the J end by 5 bases, with 8 bases between. The CDR3 is 13 amino acids. CDR1 is SGHNT and CDR2 is YYREEE in the germline V gene (reference sequence). The CDR3 sequence is CASSLGGYETQYF. The DNA for the CDR3 is TGTGCCAGCAGCTTGGGTGGTTACGAGACCCAGTACTTC. The full variable domain, its missing parts supplied by reference TRBV5-4 and TRBJ2-5, is ETGVTQSPTHLIKTRGQQVTLRCSSQSGHNTVSWYQQALGQGPQFIFQYYREEENGRGNFPPRFSGLQFPNYSSELNVNALELDDSALYLCASSLGGYETQYFGPGTRLLVL.

The chain uses TRBV10-2 and TRBJ1-1, with TRBD1 matching over 9 bases. Trimming cost V 5 bases and J 5 bases; bases outside gene matches: 6. Germline loops: CDR1 WSHSY, CDR2 SAAADI. The CDR3 spans 14 residues. The CDR3 is CASSRGQGGTEAFF. The DNA for the CDR3 is TGCGCCAGCAGTAGGGGACAGGGAGGGACTGAAGCTTTCTTT.

The gene calls are TRBV20-1 and TRBJ1-5; 10 nucleotides line up with TRBD1. The junction had 15 bases not matched to a gene; V was cut back by 1 base and J by 6 bases. The germline CDR1 and CDR2 sequences are DFQATT and SNEGSKA (reference sequence). The CDR3 is 18 amino acids. CDR3 sequence (DNA): TGCAGTGCTAGAGCTATCGACAGGGGGCGCCTGGATAGTCAGCCCCAGCATTTT. Its protein product is CSARAIDRGRLDSQPQHF.

The chain joins TRBV27 to TRBJ2-7; 12 nucleotides line up with TRBD2. Unmatched junction bases numbered 7, after V lost 0 bases and J lost 4 bases. The CDR3 consists of 17 residues. Per the germline V gene, CDR1 is MNHEY and CDR2 is SMNVEV (reference sequence). The CDR3 DNA reads TGTGCCAGCAGTTTATCACCCTCGACTAGCGGGAGTTACGAGCAGTACTTC. Amino acid sequence: CASSLSPSTSGSYEQYF.

The chain couples TRBV6-1 to TRBJ1-2, with 7 bases identical to TRBD1. The germline CDR1 and CDR2 sequences are MNHNS and SASEGT. This CDR3 has 15 residues. V trimming: 6 bases; J trimming: 0 bases; junction bases outside the gene matches: 7. The CDR3 protein is CASRYDREPNYGYTF. Here the CDR3 DNA reads TGTGCCAGCAGATATGACAGGGAACCTAACTATGGCTACACCTTC.

To note about this clonotype: The CDR3 does not close with the conserved phenylalanine or tryptophan, likely indicating a read error. This chain links TRBV28 with TRBJ1-1; 9 bases line up with TRBD1. In germline, CDR1 is MDHEN, CDR2 SYDVKM. The junction had 11 bases not matched to a gene; V was cut back by 6 bases and J by 6 bases. The CDR3 has 15 amino acids. CDR3 in amino acids: CASSHRTGVVAEAFL. In nucleotides, the CDR3 is TGTGCCAGCAGCCATAGGACAGGGGTGGTGGCTGAAGCTTTCCTT.

The chain carries TRBV15 and TRBJ2-6, with unresolved D. Between the trimmed V and J ends, which lost 2 bases and 0 bases, there was a span of 5 bases. This CDR3 comprises 15 residues. The germline gives CDR1 LNHNV, CDR2 YYDKDF (reference sequence). The CDR3 nucleotides are TGTGCCACCAGCAGAAGGATCTCTGGGGCCAACGTCCTGACTTTC. Translation: CATSRRISGANVLTF.

The genes are TRBV7-8 and TRBJ2-2, with D unclear. CDR3 length: 12 residues. V lost 4 bases to trimming and J lost 9 bases, with 9 bases between them. Germline assignment: CDR1 SGHVS and CDR2 FQNEAQ. The CDR3 DNA follows: TGTGCCAGCAGCTCAGCACTAAGGGAGCTGTTTTTT. Encoded protein: CASSSALRELFF.

The chain combines TRBV20-1 with TRBJ1-2; 10 positions agree with TRBD1. The germline CDR1 and CDR2 sequences are DFQATT and SNEGSKA (reference sequence). This CDR3 is 11 amino acids long. The CDR3 sequence is CSPGTGDGYTF. For the CDR3, the DNA is TGCAGCCCCGGGACAGGGGATGGCTACACCTTC.

V is TRBV27 and J is TRBJ1-6; a weak D match, TRBD1 (5 bases). The CDR3 extends over 14 amino acids. Germline lookup yields CDR1 MNHEY and CDR2 SMNVEV (reference sequence). V was pared by 5 bases and J by 10 bases, with 15 bases between. CDR3 sequence reads: CASSPRTGPSPLHF. The DNA of the CDR3 is TGTGCCAGCAGTCCAAGAACAGGTCCCTCACCCCTCCACTTT.

The V call is TRBV24-1, the J call TRBJ2-3, with TRBD2 identical over 14 bases. Germline CDR1 and CDR2: KGHDR and SFDVKD. CDR3 length: 18 residues. Trimming at V came to 4 bases and at J to 4 bases, leaving 9 bases not matched to a gene. The CDR3 bases are TGTGCCACCAGTGACATTCGTCCGGGACTAGCGGGAGCAGATACGCAGTATTTT. As protein: CATSDIRPGLAGADTQYF.

The rearrangement links TRBV20-1 to TRBJ1-1, with 7 positions matching TRBD1. V was clipped by 0 bases and J by 3 bases; unmatched bases: 7. This CDR3 has 15 residues. Germline V gene data show CDR1 as DFQATT and CDR2 as SNEGSKA (reference sequence). The CDR3 loop reads CSARDLGTGDTEAFF. Written as DNA, the CDR3 is TGCAGTGCTAGAGATCTAGGTACAGGGGACACTGAAGCTTTCTTT.

The V and J genes are TRBV12-3 or TRBV12-4 and TRBJ1-1; tentative D call: TRBD1 (6 bases). Trimming left V 3 bases short and J 4 bases short, with 12 bases between. This CDR3 region has 14 residues. The DNA of the CDR3 is TGTGCCAGCAGTTTTTCTGGGGGCTTCACTGAAGCTTTCTTT. Its translation is CASSFSGGFTEAFF.